This T cell receptor beta chain was profiled in a study of cytomegalovirus exposure and HLA in healthy donors. Germline CDR1 and CDR2: LGHNT and FRNRAP. Trimming pared 4 bases from V and 7 bases from J, leaving 29 bases between. There are 19 residues in the CDR3. It was with 60 Vbeta and 13 Jbeta primers that the PCR ran. Profiling relied on immunoSEQ multiplex PCR, and the TCRdb table lists in-frame clones only, not all of them. The table shows 120,000 to 150,000 clones, with about four fifths occurring only once. The sample consisted of PBMCs. The rearrangement joins TRBV12-5 to TRBJ2-4, with D possibly TRBD2 on 7 matching bases. This TCR was recovered from a female donor in good health and CMV-seronegative. CDR3 coding DNA: TGTGCTAGTGGTTCACCACTCGGGGGGCGAGGGGGGGCGCGGAACATTCAGTACTTC. This codes for CASGSPLGGRGGARNIQYF.